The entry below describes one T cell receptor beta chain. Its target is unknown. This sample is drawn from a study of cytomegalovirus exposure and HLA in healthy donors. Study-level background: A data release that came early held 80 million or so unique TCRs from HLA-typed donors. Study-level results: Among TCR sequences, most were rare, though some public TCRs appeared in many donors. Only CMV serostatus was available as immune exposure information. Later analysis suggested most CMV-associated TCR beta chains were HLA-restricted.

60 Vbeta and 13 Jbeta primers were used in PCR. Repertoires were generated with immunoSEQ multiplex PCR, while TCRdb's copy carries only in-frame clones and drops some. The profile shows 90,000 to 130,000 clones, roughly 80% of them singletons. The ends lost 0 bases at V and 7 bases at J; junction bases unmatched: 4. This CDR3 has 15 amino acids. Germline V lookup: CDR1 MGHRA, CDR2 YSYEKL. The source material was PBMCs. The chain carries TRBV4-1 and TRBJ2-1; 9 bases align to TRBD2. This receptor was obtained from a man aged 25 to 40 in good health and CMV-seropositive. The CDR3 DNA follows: TGCGCCAGCAGCCAAGATAGGACTAGCGAGAATGAGCAGTTCTTC. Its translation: CASSQDRTSENEQFF.